The sequence of this T cell receptor beta chain was determined in a study of regulatory T cells in long-lasting Graves disease. This CDR3 has 16 residues. Deletions cut 0 bases from V and 1 base from J, with 13 bases between. CDR1 and CDR2 from the germline V gene are SGHTA and FQGNSA. Described time point: newly diagnosed GD, antithyroid drugs for less than 3 months. RNA from PBMCs was the source of the TCR library. Arm-PCR of CDR3 regions and iRepertoire HTBI primers were used to build TCR beta libraries. TCRdb ran MiXCR on the multiplex PCR reads and lists one entry per CDR3 protein. The table includes some 250,000 distinct CDR3 sequences, 15% to 20% detected once. This clonotype was seen a few times. This sample also appeared in a second study, on T cells in Graves' hyperthyroidism and ophthalmopathy.

The sequencing used peripheral blood mononuclear cells (PBMCs), collected at new diagnosis, from a patient treated with antithyroid drugs. The chain employs TRBV7-2 and TRBJ2-7, with D maybe TRBD2 (5 bases). The TCR comes from a woman under 40 with Graves disease. The CDR3 loop is CASSLADFWVSYEQYF. CDR3 nucleotides: TGTGCCAGCAGCTTAGCGGACTTTTGGGTATCCTACGAGCAGTACTTC. Filled out from reference TRBV7-2 and TRBJ2-7, the complete variable domain reads GAGVSQSPSNKVTEKGKDVELRCDPISGHTALYWYRQSLGQGLEFLIYFQGNSAPDKSGLPSDRFSAERTGGSVSTLTIQRTQQEDSAVYLCASSLADFWVSYEQYFGPGTRLTVT.